The 21 T cell receptor beta chains below were found in one sample sequenced in a study of metastatic and nonmetastatic thyroid tumors. TCRdb reanalyzed the PCR reads with MiXCR. This table has 45,000 to 65,000 clones, 20% to 25% appearing once. Patients had received no treatment of any kind before thyroid surgery. The sample consisted of blood. These receptors all come from a female donor with papillary thyroid cancer or a benign thyroid nodule (not recorded which). Some clones in this sample may be carry-over from other donors' samples.

In DNA, the CDR3 is TGTGCCAGCAGCGTAGTCGGCAGATTCCAAGAGACCCAGTACTTC. Amino acids: CASSVVGRFQETQYF. This chain uses TRBV9 with TRBJ2-5; no definite D call. CDR3 length: 15 residues. Germline V gene sequence: CDR1 SGDLS, CDR2 YYNGEE. V was clipped by 0 bases and J by 1 base, with 10 bases between them.

The table lists this clone with a few counts. This sequence joins TRBV6-1 and TRBJ1-5, with D tentatively TRBD1 (5 bases). The CDR3 has 15 amino acids. CDR1 MNHNS and CDR2 SASEGT come from the germline V gene. V was trimmed by 7 bases and J by 2 bases, leaving 15 bases between them. CDR3: CASIKGHGGNQPQHF. In nucleotides, the CDR3 is TGTGCCAGCATCAAAGGACATGGCGGCAATCAGCCCCAGCATTTT.

This clone occurred many times. J is TRBJ2-1 and V is TRBV5-1, with 13 bases aligning to TRBD2. Germline CDR1 and CDR2: SGHRS and YFSETQ. J gave up 3 bases and V 3 bases, and 6 bases lay outside the gene matches. The CDR3 is 17 residues long. CDR3 sequence (DNA): TGCGCCAGCAGCTATGGACTAGCGGGAGCTGACTACAATGAGCAGTTCTTC. This sequence encodes CASSYGLAGADYNEQFF. The variable domain in full, completed from reference TRBV5-1 and TRBJ2-1, reads KAGVTQTPRYLIKTRGQQVTLSCSPISGHRSVSWYQQTPGQGLQFLFEYFSETQRNKGNFPGRFSGRQFSNSRSEMNVSTLELGDSALYLCASSYGLAGADYNEQFFGPGTRLTVL.

This clone was recorded many times. The chain recombines TRBV4-1 with TRBJ2-3, with unresolved D. The V end was cut by 0 bases, the J end by 6 bases, with 10 bases between. The CDR3 has 14 amino acids. The germline gives CDR1 MGHRA, CDR2 YSYEKL. The CDR3 DNA sequence: TGCGCCAGCAGCCAAGACGCACGCTTGGATACGCAGTATTTT. Its translation is CASSQDARLDTQYF.

At least ten counts were recorded for this clone. At one end, the junction sequence differs from germline, possibly due to a read error. Other DNA sequences in the same sample also yield this CDR3. The genes are TRBV11-2 and TRBJ2-1, with D maybe TRBD2 (6 bases). This CDR3 has 14 amino acids. Germline V gives CDR1 SGHAT, CDR2 FQNNGV. The DNA for the CDR3 is TGTGCCAGCAGCTTAGATACTAGCTTAGGGGTCTCGCTCTTC. This sequence encodes CASSLDTSLGVSLF.

The chain combines TRBV12-3 or TRBV12-4 with TRBJ2-7; D is possibly TRBD1 (5 bases). CDR3 size: 13 residues. V lost 8 bases, J lost 7 bases, and 18 bases lay in between. CDR3 in amino acids: CASLHPSGCEQYF. CDR3 in DNA: TGTGCCAGCCTCCACCCCTCAGGGTGTGAGCAGTACTTC.

This clone was detected many times. The sample has other DNA sequences that encode this CDR3 too. This chain connects TRBV9 to TRBJ1-1, with no clear D. The CDR3 loop spans 14 amino acids. With 7 bases removed from V and 0 bases from J, the gap between germline ends came to 13 bases. Germline assignment: CDR1 SGDLS and CDR2 YYNGEE. The CDR3 DNA reads as TGTGCCAGCTCCCCGCGTCCTATGAACACTGAAGCTTTCTTT. This translates into CASSPRPMNTEAFF.

The table lists this clone with a few counts. A much more abundant neighbour one base away suggests this may be a read error. The CDR3 spells CASSEGWGGAGLTEAFF. CDR3 in DNA: TGTGCCAGCAGTGAGGGGTGGGGGGGCGCGGGTCTCACTGAAGCTTTCTTT. The rearrangement joins TRBV6-1 to TRBJ1-1; D perhaps matches TRBD1 (6 bases). The CDR3 loop spans 17 amino acids. Germline values: CDR1 MNHNS, CDR2 SASEGT. V lost 3 bases, J lost 4 bases, and 21 bases lay in between.

This clone was detected many times. The gene calls are TRBV11-2 and TRBJ1-2, with a tentative D call TRBD1 (6 bases). Trimming removed 7 bases at V and 5 bases at J, with 14 bases between. From germline, CDR1 is SGHAT and CDR2 FQNNGV. The CDR3 runs 13 residues. In DNA, the CDR3 is TGTGCCAGCACCAGACTACAGGGATATGGCTACACCTTC. Protein product: CASTRLQGYGYTF. Full variable domain (remainder filled in from reference TRBV11-2 and TRBJ1-2): EAGVAQSPRYKIIEKRQSVAFWCNPISGHATLYWYQQILGQGPKLLIQFQNNGVVDDSQLPKDRFSAERLKGVDSTLKIQPAKLEDSAVYLCASTRLQGYGYTFGSGTRLTVV.

This clone occurred many times. CDR3 protein: CASSFDPLQPQHF. The CDR3 DNA sequence: TGTGCCAGCAGTTTTGACCCCTTACAGCCCCAGCATTTT. The rearrangement links TRBV2 to TRBJ1-5; D unclear. Germline CDR1 is SNHLY and CDR2 is FYNNEI. The CDR3 is 13 residues long. The V gene lost 5 bases and the J gene lost 7 bases, with 12 bases spanning the gap. Full variable domain (missing parts from reference TRBV2 and TRBJ1-5): EPEVTQTPSHQVTQMGQEVILRCVPISNHLYFYWYRQILGQKVEFLVSFYNNEISEKSEIFDDQFSVERPDGSNFTLKIRSTKLEDSAMYFCASSFDPLQPQHFGDGTRLSIL.

The chain combines TRBV5-1 with TRBJ2-2, with D perhaps TRBD1 or TRBD2 (6 bases each). The CDR3 has 14 amino acids. Germline CDR1 SGHRS, CDR2 YFSETQ. The germline V and J ends were trimmed by 5 bases and 3 bases, with 11 bases remaining between them. The CDR3 region is CASRGGGYTGELFF. As DNA, the CDR3 is TGCGCCAGCAGAGGAGGGGGATACACCGGGGAGCTGTTTTTT.

The sample holds many counts of this clone. Other nucleotide sequences from this sample produce the same CDR3. V is TRBV12-3 or TRBV12-4 and J is TRBJ2-1; no clear D gene. The CDR3 is 11 residues long. The V gene lost 5 bases and the J gene lost 10 bases, with 9 bases spanning the gap. The CDR3 reads CASSRRGEQFF. The CDR3 region has the DNA TGTGCCAGCAGTCGCCGCGGCGAGCAGTTCTTC.

A word on this clone: This may be a read error, as it is one base from a much larger clone. This rearrangement joins TRBV11-2 to TRBJ2-7; 7 positions match TRBD2. The V and J ends lost 3 bases and 2 bases, in that order; junction bases with no gene match: 10. The CDR3 runs to 16 residues. Germline-derived CDR1 and CDR2 are SGHAT and FQNNGV. CDR3: CASSFEGMAGAYEQYF. DNA for the CDR3: TGTGCCAGCAGCTTTGAAGGGATGGCGGGAGCCTACGAGCAGTACTTC.

This clone was seen repeatedly, ten times or more. The chain links TRBV2 to TRBJ2-7; D may be TRBD2 (5 bases). In germline, CDR1 is SNHLY, CDR2 FYNNEI. Trimming removed 4 bases at V and 5 bases at J, with 12 bases between. CDR3 length: 13 residues. CDR3 region: CASSVEGPNEQYF. CDR3 nucleotides: TGTGCCAGCAGTGTCGAGGGTCCCAACGAGCAGTACTTC.

The table lists this clone with many counts. This chain links TRBV7-9 with TRBJ1-3, with D perhaps TRBD1 (5 bases). CDR3 size: 15 residues. V lost 3 bases and J 2 bases, leaving 11 bases between the germline ends. CDR1 and CDR2 from the germline V gene are SEHNR and FQNEAQ (reference sequence). The CDR3 DNA follows: TGTGCCAGCAGCTTGATGACGGGGCCTGGAAACACCATATATTTT. This codes for CASSLMTGPGNTIYF.

This clone came up a few times. The chain is built from TRBV2 and TRBJ2-7; TRBD2 might be the D (5 bases). This CDR3 is 15 amino acids long. V lost 5 bases and J 2 bases, leaving 16 bases between the germline ends. Germline lookup yields CDR1 SNHLY and CDR2 FYNNEI. Here the CDR3 DNA reads TGTGCCAGCAGTCCCGCGGGTAGCCTGGCCTACGAGCAGTACTTC. Its translation: CASSPAGSLAYEQYF.

Comment on this clone: A read error may account for a junction end that differs from germline. For the CDR3, the DNA is TGTGACAGTAGTAACTCCGGGACTAGCGCCTACGAGAAGTACTTC. Residues: CDSSNSGTSAYEKYF. This chain joins TRBV19 and TRBJ2-7; TRBD2 matches at 10 bases. Per the germline V gene, CDR1 is LNHDA and CDR2 is SQIVND (reference sequence). The CDR3 spans 15 residues. Full variable domain (remainder filled in from reference TRBV19 and TRBJ2-7): DGGITQSPKYLFRKEGQNVTLSCEQNLNHDAMYWYRQDPGQGLRLIYYSQIVNDFQKGDIAEGYSVSREKKESFPLTVTSAQKNPTAFYLCDSSNSGTSAYEKYFGPGTRLTVT.

This clone was seen a handful of times. The junction does not match germline at one end; this may be a read error. The rearrangement joins TRBV12-3 or TRBV12-4 to TRBJ1-5; no clear D gene. This CDR3 region has 16 residues. The CDR3 sequence is CASTSGRRIKNQPQHF. CDR3 DNA sequence: TGTGCCAGCACCTCCGGACGGCGCATTAAGAATCAGCCCCAACATTTT.

This clone occurred many times. The V call is TRBV12-5, the J call TRBJ2-7; 12 positions agree with TRBD1. Trimming took 7 bases from V and 2 from J; bases not matched to a gene: 6. Germline V gene lookup returns CDR1 LGHNT and CDR2 FRNRAP. This CDR3 has 15 amino acids. The CDR3 protein is CASATGQGAPYEQYF. Here the CDR3 DNA reads TGTGCTAGTGCTACGGGACAGGGGGCCCCCTACGAGCAGTACTTC.

This clone came up many times. A much bigger clone sits one base away, suggesting this may be a read error. The J gene is TRBJ1-2, the V gene TRBV4-1; TRBD1 matches at 7 bases. The V and J ends lost 3 bases and 4 bases, in that order; junction bases with no gene match: 14. The CDR3 length is 17 residues. The germline V gene encodes CDR1 MGHRA and CDR2 YSYEKL. This chain's CDR3 is CASSHPTRVRQGYGYTF. As DNA, the CDR3 is TGCGCCAGCAGCCATCCAACGAGGGTGAGACAGGGCTATGGCTACACCTTC.

The chain employs TRBV4-1 and TRBJ2-1; D is perhaps TRBD2 (5 bases). V lost 4 bases, J lost 13 bases, and 14 bases lay in between. The length of the CDR3 is 12 residues. In germline, CDR1 is MGHRA, CDR2 YSYEKL. The CDR3 DNA reads TGCGCCAGCAGCCTAGGAGCGGTTGACCAGTTCTTC. Residues: CASSLGAVDQFF.